These T cell receptor beta chains were read from a single sample in a study of T cell responses to AZD1222 COVID-19 vaccine. Clones were sequenced by immunoSEQ multiplex PCR, and TCRdb holds only the in-frame ones, with some missing. Found here are approximately 120,000 clones, 88% of them singletons; the top ten hold around 13%. Sequenced here: peripheral blood, sampled on day 0 of MenACWY control vaccination. These receptors came from an adult in good health. Both conserved end residues are part of each CDR3. D genes are given only for firm matches. Expanded clones get a size class; other rows say once, few or many, or leave the size out.

j_call | d_call | v_call | clone_size | cdr3_length | cdr3_nt | cdr3_aa
TRBJ2-7 | NA | TRBV5-6 | NA | 15 | TGTGCCAGCAGCTTGGGGCCGGGGGCCTCCTACGAGCAGTACTTC | CASSLGPGASYEQYF
TRBJ1-1 | NA | TRBV7-2 | NA | 13 | TGTGCCAGCAGCTCAACATGGAACACTGAAGCTTTCTTT | CASSSTWNTEAFF
TRBJ2-7 | NA | TRBV5-8 | NA | 13 | TGTGCCAGCAGCTTAGGCGTTTACTACGAGCAGTACTTC | CASSLGVYYEQYF
TRBJ2-1 | TRBD1 | TRBV5-1 | NA | 15 | TGCGCCAGCAGCTCACAGGGGGCTTCGGGGAATGAGCAGTTCTTC | CASSSQGASGNEQFF
TRBJ1-6 | TRBD1 | TRBV5-6 | once | 13 | TGTGCCAGCACCCGGACAGGGAATTCACCCCTCCACTTT | CASTRTGNSPLHF
TRBJ1-1 | NA | TRBV21-1 | NA | 12 | TGTGCCAGCAGGAGGGGGGGCACTGAAGCTTTCTTT | CASRRGGTEAFF
TRBJ1-1 | NA | TRBV12-3/TRBV12-4 | NA | 12 | TGTGCCAGCAGGGAGTGGGGCACTGAAGCTTTCTTT | CASREWGTEAFF
TRBJ2-7 | NA | TRBV11-2 | NA | 15 | TGTGCCAGCAGCTTAGAGCGGGGGCCCTCCTACGAGCAGTACTTC | CASSLERGPSYEQYF
TRBJ2-2 | TRBD1 | TRBV28 | once | 14 | TGTGCCAGCGGCGGGGACAGGTCCACCGGGGAGCTGTTTTTT | CASGGDRSTGELFF
TRBJ1-1 | NA | TRBV29-1 | NA | 14 | TGCAGCGTTGGAGAAGGGTCTGGGAACACTGAAGCTTTCTTT | CSVGEGSGNTEAFF
TRBJ1-1 | NA | TRBV29-1 | NA | 16 | TGCAGCGCCATCACCCGGGCGGGGCTTGGGAACACTGAAGCTTTCTTT | CSAITRAGLGNTEAFF
TRBJ1-5 | NA | TRBV15 | NA | 15 | TGTGCCACCAGCTTTCAAAGGGGTAGCAATCAGCCCCAGCATTTT | CATSFQRGSNQPQHF
TRBJ1-1 | TRBD1 | TRBV12-5 | NA | 17 | TGTGCTAGTGGTTTGTACAGGGGGCAATCTATGAACACTGAAGCTTTCTTT | CASGLYRGQSMNTEAFF
TRBJ2-7 | NA | TRBV27 | NA | 11 | TGTGCCAGCAGTTTCTTGGGGAAGCAGTACTTC | CASSFLGKQYF
TRBJ2-7 | TRBD2 | TRBV5-1 | NA | 14 | TGCGCCAGCAGCTTAAGCGGGGGGACCTACGAGCAGTACTTC | CASSLSGGTYEQYF
TRBJ1-4 | NA | TRBV27 | NA | 14 | TGTGCCAGCAGCTCCCAGGGAATCCCCGAAAAACTGTTTTTT | CASSSQGIPEKLFF
TRBJ1-1 | TRBD1 | TRBV5-1 | few | 14 | TGCGCCAGCAGCGGGGACAGCCAGGGGACTGAAGCTTTCTTT | CASSGDSQGTEAFF
TRBJ1-2 | TRBD1 | TRBV4-3 | NA | 15 | TGCGCCAGCAGCCGCAACGGACAGGGTCTGGGTGGCTACACCTTC | CASSRNGQGLGGYTF
TRBJ1-1 | TRBD1 | TRBV28 | NA | 16 | TGTGCCAGCAGTAGGGGGCACCTAAGGGCTCGGGCTGAAGCTTTCTTT | CASSRGHLRARAEAFF
TRBJ1-3 | TRBD1 | TRBV7-9 | NA | 15 | TGTGCCAGCAGCTTCACAGGACAGGGATCGCTCACCATATATTTT | CASSFTGQGSLTIYF
TRBJ1-6 | TRBD1 | TRBV4-1 | NA | 16 | TGCGCCAGCAGCCAAAGGCCCGGGACAGATAATTCACCCCTCCACTTT | CASSQRPGTDNSPLHF
TRBJ1-5 | TRBD1 | TRBV10-3 | NA | 14 | TGTGCCATCAGTGACGACAGGGTGTATCAGCCCCAGCATTTT | CAISDDRVYQPQHF
TRBJ1-3 | NA | TRBV27 | NA | 15 | TGTGCCAGCAGTCCTAGATGGGACTCTGGAAACACCATATATTTT | CASSPRWDSGNTIYF
TRBJ1-1 | TRBD1 | TRBV7-9 | NA | 14 | TGTGCCAGCAGCCGGAATATGGGACAGGGCCAGGCTTTCTTT | CASSRNMGQGQAFF
TRBJ1-2 | TRBD1 | TRBV6-6 | NA | 21 | TGTGCCAGCAGCGGCCCAGCAGTGAACAGGGCAGGGGGCGGCGTGGCCTATGGCTACACCTTC | CASSGPAVNRAGGGVAYGYTF
TRBJ1-1 | TRBD1 | TRBV9 | NA | 14 | TGTGCCAGCAGCGTTTCAGGGGGGCTTGATGAAGCTTTCTTT | CASSVSGGLDEAFF
TRBJ1-6 | TRBD1 | TRBV3-1/TRBV3-2 | NA | 16 | TGTGCCAGCAGCCAAGAGGGGGGACAGGGTGTTGTGGCCCTCCACTTT | CASSQEGGQGVVALHF
TRBJ1-5 | NA | TRBV4-1 | NA | 12 | TGCGCCAGCAGCCAAGGTGATCAGCCCCAGCATTTT | CASSQGDQPQHF
TRBJ1-5 | TRBD1 | TRBV7-6 | NA | 19 | TGTGCCAGCAGCTTGTCGAAGAGGAAGACAGGGAGTGGCAATCAGCCCCAGCATTTT | CASSLSKRKTGSGNQPQHF
TRBJ2-7 | TRBD2 | TRBV7-2 | NA | 14 | TGTGCCAGCAGCTTGACGAGCGGGGCCTACGAGCAGTACTTC | CASSLTSGAYEQYF
TRBJ1-4 | NA | TRBV28 | NA | 13 | TGTGCCAGCAATGCAGGGGTAAGGGAAAAACTGTTTTTT | CASNAGVREKLFF
TRBJ2-7 | TRBD1 | TRBV7-9 | NA | 12 | TGTGCCAGCAGCTTACCAGGGGGCGAGCAGTACTTC | CASSLPGGEQYF
TRBJ2-7 | TRBD2 | TRBV28 | NA | 19 | TGTGCCAGCAGTTTAGCCCTAGCGGGGGACCGAGGATCCTACTACGAGCAGTACTTC | CASSLALAGDRGSYYEQYF
TRBJ1-1 | NA | TRBV6-6 | NA | 12 | TGTGCCAGCAGTTACGGAGGGAAAGGAGCTTTCTTT | CASSYGGKGAFF